This T cell receptor (beta chain) was sequenced during a study of T cell responses to AZD1222 COVID-19 vaccine. Study summary: It was second doses at about 4 or about 12 weeks that were pooled.

Study results and caveats: Regions 160-218 and 743-854 held dominance among vaccine-associated CD4 TCRs, which spanned spike. Recipients of two AZD1222 doses showed rising Spike-specific TCR breadth and depth. Clonal diversity was possibly underestimated, and white British individuals and females predominated among donors.

On this clone: Its antigen is unidentified.

Germline V gives CDR1 LNHDA, CDR2 SQIVND (reference sequence). This CDR3 is 13 amino acids long. Trimming shortened V by 6 bases and J by 6 bases, and 14 bases separated the two germline ends. Profiling relied on immunoSEQ multiplex PCR, and the TCRdb table lists in-frame clones only, not all of them. The table lists approximately 90,000 clones, around 86% of them singletons. The chain joins TRBV19 to TRBJ1-1; perhaps TRBD1 as D (5 bases). This TCR was sampled from an adult in good health. Specimen: peripheral blood, collected on day 0 of AZD1222 vaccination. CDR3 loop: CASSQGQFAEAFF. The CDR3 DNA reads TGTGCCAGTAGCCAAGGACAATTCGCTGAAGCTTTCTTT.